This T cell receptor beta chain was identified during a study of T cell responses to AZD1222 COVID-19 vaccine. A word on this clone: Its antigen remains unidentified.

Produced via immunoSEQ multiplex PCR; TCRdb's table is partial and in-frame only. The sample holds roughly 120,000 clones, about 94% seen once. CDR3 length equals 18 residues. CDR1 is SGHVS, CDR2 FQNEAQ, per germline. Trimming removed 0 bases at V and 4 bases at J, with 21 bases between. Study outcomes and limitations: Per reports, nearly half of all spike-specific TCRs target regions that are unmutated in variants. Across spike, vaccine-associated CD4 TCRs were found, dominant at 160-218 and 743-854. A mostly white British donor set with more females was recruited, and clonal diversity was possibly underestimated.

Whether given at about 4 or about 12 weeks, second doses were pooled. V is TRBV7-8 and J is TRBJ1-2, with D uncertain. This clonotype was obtained from an adult who received the AZD1222 COVID-19 vaccine. Sample: peripheral blood, taken 28 days after the second AZD1222 dose. The CDR3, as DNA: TGTGCCAGCAGCTTAGCCCTCGCCCTTACAGAACAGTCCTATGGCTACACCTTC. Amino acids: CASSLALALTEQSYGYTF. The full variable domain, rest sourced from reference TRBV7-8 and TRBJ1-2, is GAGVSQSPRYKVAKRGQDVALRCDPISGHVSLFWYQQALGQGPEFLTYFQNEAQLDKSGLPSDRFFAERPEGSVSTLKIQRTQQEDSAVYLCASSLALALTEQSYGYTFGSGTRLTVV.